One TCR beta chain is described in this entry. V shed 6 bases and J shed 5 bases, with 16 bases lying between them. CDR3 length: 14 residues. CDR1 and CDR2 from the germline V gene are MDHEN and SYDVKM. What went into each PCR as a spike was synthetic TCR analog templates. TCRdb keeps only in-frame clones here, not all; method: immunoSEQ multiplex PCR. The sample consists of fewer than 60,000 clones, roughly 80% of them appearing once. These data originate in a study of PD-L1 blockade in urothelial cancer. Time point specified: pretreatment peripheral blood. The sequences come from PBMCs, collected around atezolizumab (anti-PD-L1) treatment. The chain recombines TRBV28 with TRBJ1-1; tentatively, D is TRBD1 (6 bases). The receptor's source is a man between 65 and 80 years old with urothelial cancer. The CDR3 protein is CASREGGGWTEAFF. CDR3 nucleotides: TGTGCCAGCAGGGAGGGGGGGGGCTGGACTGAAGCTTTCTTT.